Included here is one T cell receptor beta chain sequence, with context. Germline-derived CDR1 and CDR2 are LNHDA and SQIVND (reference sequence). V lost 3 bases to trimming and J lost 1 base; unmatched junction nucleotides: 8. This CDR3 is built from 16 residues. The repertoire was sequenced with immunoSEQ multiplex PCR; TCRdb's copy has only in-frame clones and lacks some. Of almost 250,000 clones in the sample, about 89% are singletons; the top ten hold roughly 1.6%. These data belong to a study of blood T cell repertoires in COVID-19. The clonotype originates from a woman aged 60-75 years who had recovered from COVID-19. Sequencing was done on a sample of peripheral blood. The J gene is TRBJ2-5, the V gene TRBV19; the match to TRBD2 covers 7 bases. CDR3 bases: TGTGCCAGTAGTATTGGGCTAGCGGAGACCCAAGAGACCCAGTACTTC. Protein product: CASSIGLAETQETQYF.